The TCR beta chain described here comes from a study of T cells expressing NK-cell markers. A note on this clonotype: What it recognizes is unknown.

Study conclusions and caveats: Of the CD8+ T cells in more than five donors, roughly 1.0-7.0% belonged to dominant NKG2C+ clonotypes.

TCRdb reprocessed the 5' RACE reads and stores each CDR3 protein as one record, lacking DNA. The sample totals roughly 300,000 distinct CDR3 sequences. This CDR3 has 18 amino acids. The germline V gene has CDR1 SGHAT and CDR2 FQDESV (reference sequence). What was sequenced was blood T cells: a sorted CD56 or NKG2C T cell subset, CD4+ or CD8+ T cells, or bulk PBMC T cells (not recorded which). V is TRBV11-1 and J is TRBJ1-3; TCRdb's D call, TRBD1, is unchecked because there is no DNA. The source of this sequence is a woman aged 18 to 75 in good health. CDR3 residues: CASSLLGGTGSAGNTIYF.